The T cell receptor beta chain described here comes from a study of blood T cell repertoires in COVID-19. Measured with immunoSEQ multiplex PCR; TCRdb has only the in-frame clones, and not every one. The sample includes roughly 340,000 clones, around 90% seen only once; the top ten take more than 3%. Germline CDR1 SGHAT, CDR2 FQNNGV. The CDR3 totals 14 residues. V trimming: 5 bases; J trimming: 4 bases; junction bases outside the gene matches: 4. This TCR derives from a woman aged 18-30 years who had recovered from COVID-19. The chain employs TRBV11-2 and TRBJ2-4, with 8 bases identical to TRBD2. Material: peripheral blood. DNA for the CDR3: TGTGCCAGCAGCCCCATAGCGGGGAAAAACATTCAGTACTTC. This encodes CASSPIAGKNIQYF.